These T cell receptor beta chains were read from a single sample in a study of blood T cell repertoires in COVID-19. Using immunoSEQ multiplex PCR, the repertoire was profiled, and TCRdb retains in-frame clones only, with some absent. The table lists some 110,000 clones, approximately 80% of them singletons, with about 4.2% in the top ten. Sequenced sample: peripheral blood. The receptors derive from a woman in her 70s with acute or convalescent COVID-19. Each CDR3 is given with its conserved first and last residue. The D gene is left open where the match is weak. The size entry is marked missing in some rows and otherwise reads once, few, many or a size class.

>12|-|TRBJ2-7|-|TRBV25-1
CASSRRGYEQYF
TGTGCCAGCAGTAGGCGGGGTTACGAGCAGTACTTC
>15|-|TRBJ2-2|TRBD2|TRBV5-6
CASSFLAGGYGELFF
TGTGCCAGCAGCTTCCTAGCGGGGGGTTATGGGGAGCTGTTTTTT
>13|once|TRBJ2-3|-|TRBV18
CASSPAGADTQYF
TGTGCCAGCTCACCAGCAGGGGCAGATACGCAGTATTTT
>16|-|TRBJ2-3|-|TRBV11-2
CASSSQQGLPGPTQYF
TGTGCCAGCAGCTCTCAGCAGGGACTCCCGGGCCCTACGCAGTATTTT
>14|-|TRBJ1-3|-|TRBV10-2
CASRAGAPGNTIYF
TGCGCCAGCAGGGCAGGGGCCCCCGGAAACACCATATATTTT
>14|-|TRBJ1-5|-|TRBV6-5
CASHVRPEGQPQHF
TGTGCCAGCCACGTACGTCCCGAGGGTCAGCCCCAGCATTTT
>16|-|TRBJ1-3|-|TRBV18
CASSTSQGHSGNTIYF
TGTGCCAGCTCAACGTCACAGGGCCACTCTGGAAACACCATATATTTT
>15|-|TRBJ1-2|-|TRBV9
CASSVGRKRGYGYTF
TGTGCCAGCAGCGTAGGACGCAAAAGGGGTTATGGCTACACCTTC
>14|-|TRBJ2-4|-|TRBV5-1
CASSQEPVKNIQYF
TGCGCCAGCAGCCAAGAGCCCGTTAAAAACATTCAGTACTTC
>15|-|TRBJ2-5|TRBD1|TRBV5-1
CASSPGQGARETQYF
TGCGCCAGCAGCCCGGGACAGGGGGCGCGGGAGACCCAGTACTTC
>13|-|TRBJ1-1|-|TRBV12-3/TRBV12-4
CASSFTGAPEAFF
TGTGCCAGCAGTTTCACGGGAGCCCCTGAAGCTTTCTTT
>15|-|TRBJ2-7|TRBD1|TRBV7-2
CASSLVGDRGYEQYF
TGTGCCAGCAGCTTAGTTGGGGACAGGGGATACGAGCAGTACTTC
>14|-|TRBJ2-4|TRBD1|TRBV4-1
CASSQNRGENIQYF
TGCGCCAGCAGTCAAAACAGGGGGGAAAACATTCAGTACTTC
>16|-|TRBJ2-5|TRBD2|TRBV9
CASSVGTGTSVETQYF
TGTGCCAGCAGCGTAGGAACCGGGACTAGCGTGGAGACCCAGTACTTC
>15|-|TRBJ1-6|-|TRBV5-8
CASSFMGRANSPLHF
TGTGCCAGCAGCTTCATGGGCAGGGCGAATTCACCCCTCCACTTT
>14|-|TRBJ2-7|-|TRBV9
CASSVRQFSYEQYF
TGTGCCAGCAGCGTACGACAGTTTTCCTACGAGCAGTACTTC
>14|-|TRBJ2-3|TRBD1|TRBV4-3
CASSPSTGADTQYF
TGCGCCAGCAGCCCCTCGACAGGGGCAGATACGCAGTATTTT
>11|-|TRBJ2-1|-|TRBV7-2
CASSLLREQFF
TGTGCCAGCAGCCTTCTCAGAGAGCAGTTCTTC
>16|-|TRBJ1-1|TRBD1|TRBV10-3
CAISEKDRAPSTEAFF
TGTGCCATCAGTGAGAAGGACAGGGCACCTTCCACTGAAGCTTTCTTT
>20|-|TRBJ1-3|TRBD1|TRBV27
CASSLSGAARDRGSGNTIYF
TGTGCCAGCAGTTTATCCGGGGCAGCAAGGGACAGGGGGAGCGGAAACACCATATATTTT
>13|-|TRBJ1-2|-|TRBV12-3/TRBV12-4
CASSPEAGYGYTF
TGTGCCAGCAGCCCTGAGGCGGGCTATGGCTACACCTTC
>13|-|TRBJ1-1|-|TRBV27
CASSLGRATEAFF
TGTGCCAGCAGTTTGGGCAGGGCCACTGAAGCTTTCTTT
>14|-|TRBJ1-1|TRBD1|TRBV5-1
CASSAGQENTEAFF
TGCGCCAGCAGCGCGGGACAGGAGAACACTGAAGCTTTCTTT
>13|few|TRBJ1-2|-|TRBV30
CAWTLGGSQGYTF
TGTGCCTGGACCCTGGGAGGGAGCCAGGGCTACACCTTC
>14|-|TRBJ1-6|-|TRBV6-6
CASSYSDRNSPLHF
TGTGCCAGCAGTTACTCTGACAGGAATTCACCCCTCCACTTT
>13|once|TRBJ1-2|TRBD1|TRBV12-3/TRBV12-4
CASSSGQGAGYTF
TGTGCCAGCAGCTCAGGACAGGGGGCGGGCTACACCTTC
>13|-|TRBJ2-1|TRBD1|TRBV12-3/TRBV12-4
CASNQQGANEQFF
TGTGCCAGCAACCAACAGGGGGCCAATGAGCAGTTCTTC
>14|-|TRBJ2-1|TRBD1|TRBV7-2
CASSLLQGAGEQFF
TGTGCCAGCAGCTTGCTACAGGGGGCAGGTGAGCAGTTCTTC
>13|-|TRBJ1-1|-|TRBV12-3/TRBV12-4
CASSLFRATEAFF
TGTGCCAGCAGTTTATTCAGGGCCACTGAAGCTTTCTTT
>16|few|TRBJ2-3|-|TRBV7-3
CASSLSALPGTDTQYF
TGTGCCAGCAGCTTAAGCGCTCTTCCGGGCACAGATACGCAGTATTTT
>14|-|TRBJ1-2|TRBD1|TRBV7-2
CASSLGGTVGGYTF
TGTGCCAGCAGCTTAGGGGGGACAGTGGGAGGCTACACCTTC
>15|-|TRBJ1-2|TRBD1|TRBV18
CASSYSTGGDYGYTF
TGTGCCAGCTCTTACTCGACAGGGGGTGACTATGGCTACACCTTC
>14|-|TRBJ2-5|-|TRBV10-3
CAISESRSGETQYF
TGTGCCATCAGTGAGTCCAGGTCCGGAGAGACCCAGTACTTC